The present T cell receptor beta chain was sequenced within a study of response to subunit inactivated influenza vaccine. This clonotype was picked up a small number of times. Its target is unknown. Between the trimmed V and J ends, which lost 3 bases and 3 bases, there was a span of 14 bases. The CDR3 extends over 15 amino acids. Germline CDR1 reads KGHSH; CDR2 reads LQKENI. TCRdb reprocessed the RT-PCR reads via MiXCR and lists one record per CDR3 protein. The data contain more than 150,000 distinct CDR3 sequences, about 9% of them singletons. General study points: Researchers suggested that each seasonal influenza vaccination recruits few new T cells.

The chain has TRBV18 and TRBJ1-1, with D possibly being TRBD1 (6 bases). Sequencing was performed on non-naive T cells sorted from PBMCs, taken on the day of vaccination. The source of this sequence is a man aged 50-60 years who received an inactivated influenza vaccine. Here the CDR3 reads CASSPQGWEDTEAFF. In nucleotides, the CDR3 is TGTGCCAGCTCACCGCAGGGGTGGGAGGACACTGAAGCTTTCTTT.